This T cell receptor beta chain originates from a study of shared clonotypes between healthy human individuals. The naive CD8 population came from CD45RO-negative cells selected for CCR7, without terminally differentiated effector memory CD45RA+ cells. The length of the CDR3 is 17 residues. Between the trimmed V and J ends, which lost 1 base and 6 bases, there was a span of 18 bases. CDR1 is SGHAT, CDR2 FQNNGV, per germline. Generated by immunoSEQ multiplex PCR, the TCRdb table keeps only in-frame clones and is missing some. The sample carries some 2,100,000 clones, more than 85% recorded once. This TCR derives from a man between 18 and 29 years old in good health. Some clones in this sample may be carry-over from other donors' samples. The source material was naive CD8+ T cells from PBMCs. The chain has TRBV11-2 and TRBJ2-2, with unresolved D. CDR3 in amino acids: CASSLGSARWGPGELFF. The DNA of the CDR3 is TGTGCCAGCAGCTTAGGCAGCGCAAGATGGGGTCCCGGGGAGCTGTTTTTT.